A single sample gave rise to the 14 T cell receptor beta chains below, sequenced in a study of Graves' ophthalmopathy and Graves' hyperthyroidism (dated by TCRdb to 2016 to 2019). Sequenced using an Illumina HiSeq 2000. For repertoire sequencing, TCR beta CDR3 regions were amplified from RNA transcripts. HTBI primers and the Qiagen OneStep RT-PCR kit were used in a first-round RT-PCR, which was followed by a second-round multiplex PCR, size selection and purification. TCRdb trimmed the raw reads at Q25, called clones with MiXCR and kept productive beta chains. Every distinct CDR3 protein forms one entry, paired with its most common genes and DNA. The sample table records around 660,000 distinct CDR3 sequences; over 40% of these occur just once. The biggest ten clones account for more than 2.5% of the sample. Sequenced input: peripheral blood. These receptors all come from an adult man with Graves' ophthalmopathy.

With regard to this clonotype: A read error is possible here, since a much larger clone lies one base away. The CDR3 bases are TGTGCCAGCAGAGCGACCGGACAGGGGCGGGGCTACACCTTC. As protein: CASRATGQGRGYTF. The J gene is TRBJ1-2, the V gene TRBV10-3; 9 bases agree with TRBD1. The V gene end was trimmed by 10 bases and the J gene end by 8 bases; junction bases not matched to a gene: 14. Germline CDR1 reads ENHRY; CDR2 reads SYGVKD. CDR3 length: 14 amino acids.

Worth noting for this clonotype: The junction differs from germline at one of its ends, possibly a read error. The CDR3: CASSQDWGDNYGYTF. The CDR3 DNA is TGCGCCAGCAGCCAAGATTGGGGCGATAACTATGGCTACACCTTC. This rearrangement joins TRBV7-9 to TRBJ1-2, with D possibly being TRBD1 (5 bases). The CDR3 has 15 amino acids. Per the germline V gene, CDR1 is SEHNR and CDR2 is FQNEAQ (reference sequence).

There are a few counts of this clonotype. CDR3 nucleotides: TGTGCTAGTGGTTTGATCGGGAGCGTTTACGAGCAGTACTTC. Its protein product is CASGLIGSVYEQYF. The rearrangement joins TRBV12-5 to TRBJ2-7; weak D call: TRBD2 (6 bases). CDR3 size: 14 residues. Germline lookup yields CDR1 LGHNT and CDR2 FRNRAP. V lost 2 bases and J 4 bases, leaving 12 bases between the germline ends.

Ten or more counts support this clonotype. The chain is built from TRBV13 and TRBJ2-5; 10 bases map to TRBD1. CDR3 length equals 17 residues. The V gene's germline CDR1 is PRHDT and CDR2 FYEKMQ (reference sequence). The V gene end was trimmed by 4 bases and the J gene end by 6 bases; junction bases not matched to a gene: 14. This CDR3 is CASSSLRRDRGGKTQYF. The CDR3 region has the DNA TGTGCCAGCAGCTCCCTACGGCGGGACAGGGGAGGAAAGACCCAGTACTTC. Full variable domain (rest looked up from reference TRBV13 and TRBJ2-5): AAGVIQSPRHLIKEKRETATLKCYPIPRHDTVYWYQQGPGQDPQFLISFYEKMQSDKGSIPDRFSAQQFSDYHSELNMSSLELGDSALYFCASSSLRRDRGGKTQYFGPGTRLLVL.

This clonotype was counted many times. The chain carries TRBV12-3 or TRBV12-4 and TRBJ2-6; D gene uncertain. The CDR3 runs to 16 residues. The V gene lost 6 bases and the J gene lost 0 bases, with 12 bases spanning the gap. CDR3 sequence: CASSPGRSSGANVLTF. CDR3 nucleotide sequence: TGTGCCAGCAGCCCAGGAAGAAGCTCTGGGGCCAACGTCCTGACTTTC.

The chain uses TRBV29-1 and TRBJ2-7; 8 positions agree with TRBD1. With V trimmed by 1 base and J by 3 bases, 2 bases remained unmatched. The CDR3 extends over 13 amino acids. CDR1 and CDR2 from the germline V gene are SQVTM and ANQGSEA. CDR3 DNA: TGCAGCGTTGAAGGGACAGGGATCTACGAGCAGTACTTC. Protein product: CSVEGTGIYEQYF.

The V gene is TRBV29-1, the J gene TRBJ2-7; 14 bases line up with TRBD2. The germline V gene has CDR1 SQVTM and CDR2 ANQGSEA. CDR3 length: 17 residues. The CDR3 spells CSARVVGLAGGTYEQYF. The CDR3 region has the DNA TGCAGTGCTAGAGTAGTCGGACTAGCGGGAGGAACCTACGAGCAGTACTTC.

This clonotype was picked up many times. The chain uses TRBV5-8 and TRBJ1-5, with unresolved D. This CDR3 comprises 15 residues. Deletions cut 0 bases from V and 5 bases from J, with 12 bases between. The V gene's germline CDR1 is SGHTS and CDR2 YDEGEE. The CDR3 coding sequence is TGTGCCAGCAGCTTGGAGGGCCCATATGATCAGCCCCAGCATTTT. Its protein product is CASSLEGPYDQPQHF.

There are a few counts of this clonotype. The chain uses TRBV12-3 or TRBV12-4 and TRBJ2-2, with D possibly matching TRBD2 (6 bases). The V gene lost 5 bases and the J gene lost 1 base, with 14 bases spanning the gap. This CDR3 comprises 16 residues. The CDR3: CASSESRGKNTGELFF. The CDR3 nucleotides read TGTGCCAGCAGTGAGTCTCGGGGGAAGAACACCGGGGAGCTGTTTTTT.

V usage is TRBV11-2 and J usage is TRBJ2-2; D possibly matches TRBD1 or TRBD2 (7 bases each). The V end was cut by 4 bases, the J end by 7 bases, with 13 bases between. The CDR3 extends over 14 amino acids. Germline V lookup: CDR1 SGHAT, CDR2 FQNNGV. CDR3 in amino acids: CASSSGGQRGELFF. CDR3 sequence (DNA): TGTGCCAGCAGCTCGGGGGGACAGCGCGGGGAGCTGTTTTTT. Combining the CDR3 with reference TRBV11-2 and TRBJ2-2 gives the whole variable domain EAGVAQSPRYKIIEKRQSVAFWCNPISGHATLYWYQQILGQGPKLLIQFQNNGVVDDSQLPKDRFSAERLKGVDSTLKIQPAKLEDSAVYLCASSSGGQRGELFFGEGSRLTVL.

This clonotype was counted between two and nine times. This rearrangement joins TRBV10-3 to TRBJ2-7; no reliable D call. The end of the DNA is better explained by TRBJ2-1, so the J call may be wrong. Looked up from germline, CDR1 is ENHRY and CDR2 is SYGVKD. This CDR3 spans 10 amino acids. The CDR3 protein is CAISVNKQFF. The CDR3 nucleotides read TGTGCCATCAGTGTCAACAAGCAGTTCTTC.

V is TRBV7-6 and J is TRBJ2-5, with 13 positions matching TRBD2. Trimming at V came to 5 bases and at J to 2 bases, leaving 5 bases not matched to a gene. The CDR3 extends over 16 amino acids. Germline lookup yields CDR1 SGHVS and CDR2 FNYEAQ. CDR3 bases: TGTGCCAGCAGCCGCGGACTAGCGGGGGATCAAGAGACCCAGTACTTC. It specifies CASSRGLAGDQETQYF.

In its sample, this clonotype was seen a few times. The chain employs TRBV4-2 and TRBJ1-2; maybe TRBD1 (6 bases). Germline V CDR1 and CDR2: LGHNA, YNFKEQ. The V gene lost 1 base and the J gene lost 2 bases, with 11 bases spanning the gap. CDR3 size: 15 residues. DNA of the CDR3: TGTGCCAGCAGCCAAGGGGACACCCGAAACTATGGCTACACCTTC. Protein: CASSQGDTRNYGYTF.

This clonotype was detected ten times or more. This chain links TRBV15 with TRBJ2-7; 7 bases match TRBD2. V lost 5 bases and J lost 2; bases outside the gene matches: 3. In germline, CDR1 is LNHNV, CDR2 YYDKDF (reference sequence). The length of the CDR3 is 13 residues. In DNA form, the CDR3 reads TGTGCCACCAGCCTAGCGGTTGCCTACGAGCAGTACTTC. Amino acids: CATSLAVAYEQYF. Full variable domain (missing parts from reference TRBV15 and TRBJ2-7): DAMVIQNPRYQVTQFGKPVTLSCSQTLNHNVMYWYQQKSSQAPKLLFHYYDKDFNNEADTPDNFQSRRPNTSFCFLDIRSPGLGDTAMYLCATSLAVAYEQYFGPGTRLTVT.